These 3 T cell receptor beta chains originate from one sample sequenced in a study of chemoradiotherapy in HPV16-positive cancers. Here immunoSEQ multiplex PCR was the method, and the copy in TCRdb shows in-frame clones only, minus some. There are around 1,000 clones in the sample; 84% occur only once, and roughly 13% lies in the top ten. Sample: tumor tissue, taken from a patient who underwent chemoradiotherapy. The source of these receptors is a human donor with HPV-associated anogenital cancer.

This clone was counted a few times. CDR3 sequence reads: CASSLGTSGLTEAFF. CDR3 coding DNA: TGTGCCAGCAGCTTAGGCACCTCCGGGCTGACTGAAGCTTTCTTT. J is TRBJ1-1 and V is TRBV7-8, with D uncertain. CDR3 size: 15 residues. Germline V gene sequence: CDR1 SGHVS, CDR2 FQNEAQ. The V end was cut by 1 base, the J end by 5 bases, with 14 bases between.

The V and J genes are TRBV30 and TRBJ2-3, with D maybe TRBD1 (6 bases). CDR1 is GTSNPN and CDR2 is SVGIG in the germline V gene (reference sequence). The CDR3 extends over 15 amino acids. V lost 2 bases and J lost 0, with 12 bases in between. The CDR3 region has the DNA TGTGCCTGGAGTACAGGGAACCCTAGCACAGATACGCAGTATTTT. Protein product: CAWSTGNPSTDTQYF.

Regarding this clone: A read error may produce the germline difference seen at one junction end. The V and J genes are TRBV4-3 and TRBJ1-4; possible D gene TRBD1, 5 bases. Germline V CDR1 and CDR2: LGHNA, YSLEER. This CDR3 region has 13 residues. This CDR3 is CASSQVRGVGLHF. The CDR3 nucleotides are TGCGCCAGCAGCCAAGTACGAGGAGTGGGGCTTCATTTT.